This is a list of T cell receptor beta chains from one sample in a study of control samples from healthy donors and cancer patients. Profiled with immunoSEQ multiplex PCR; TCRdb holds only in-frame clones, not every one. The data contain more than 95,000 clones, 85% to 95% of them singletons. The sequenced sample was blood. These receptors were obtained from a man aged 18 to 30 in good health. Both conserved end residues are part of each CDR3. The D gene is left open where the match is weak. Not all rows give a size; the values are once, few, many and, for expanded clones, a class.

V	J	size	D	CDR3	DNA
TRBV4-3	TRBJ1-4	-	-	CASSQEGYEKLFF	TGCGCCAGCAGCCAAGAAGGCTATGAAAAACTGTTTTTT
TRBV25-1	TRBJ1-4	-	-	CASSEFQGGDEKLFF	TGTGCCAGCAGTGAATTTCAAGGGGGGGACGAAAAACTGTTTTTT
TRBV6-5	TRBJ1-3	-	-	CASPSSGNTIYF	TGTGCCAGTCCGTCCTCTGGAAACACCATATATTTT
TRBV6-4	TRBJ1-1	once	TRBD1	CASSEYGTGGILNTEAFF	TGTGCCAGCAGTGAATATGGGACAGGGGGAATCTTGAACACTGAAGCTTTCTTT
TRBV7-9	TRBJ1-1	-	-	CASSQGGHSNTEAFF	TGTGCCAGCAGCCAAGGAGGCCACTCGAACACTGAAGCTTTCTTT
TRBV5-6	TRBJ2-1	-	TRBD2	CASSLAATSAYNEQFF	TGTGCCAGCAGCTTGGCCGCGACTAGCGCCTACAATGAGCAGTTCTTC
TRBV10-3	TRBJ2-1	-	-	CAISDLDSLSYNEQFF	TGTGCCATCAGTGACTTGGACTCCTTATCCTACAATGAGCAGTTCTTC
TRBV11-2	TRBJ2-7	-	TRBD2	CASSLSLGGAYEQYF	TGTGCCAGCAGCTTATCCCTCGGGGGGGCCTACGAGCAGTACTTC
TRBV12-3/TRBV12-4	TRBJ2-2	-	-	CASRNRGTGELFF	TGTGCCAGCAGGAACAGAGGCACCGGGGAGCTGTTTTTT
TRBV30	TRBJ2-1	-	-	CAWTRSHEQFF	TGTGCCTGGACAAGAAGCCATGAGCAGTTCTTC
TRBV7-2	TRBJ1-4	-	-	CASSAGGGGEKLFF	TGTGCCAGCAGCGCCGGGGGCGGAGGGGAAAAACTGTTTTTT
TRBV10-3	TRBJ2-3	-	TRBD2	CAISDRASGLAERTDTQYF	TGTGCCATCAGTGACCGGGCATCAGGGCTAGCGGAACGAACAGATACGCAGTATTTT
TRBV27	TRBJ2-4	-	TRBD1	CASSSGTGGNIQYF	TGTGCCAGCAGTTCAGGGACAGGGGGAAACATTCAGTACTTC
TRBV7-6	TRBJ1-5	-	-	CASSQGTYSNQPQHF	TGTGCCAGCAGCCAGGGGACATATAGCAATCAGCCCCAGCATTTT
TRBV4-1	TRBJ2-1	-	-	CASSQPLADEQFF	TGCGCCAGCAGCCAACCGCTAGCAGATGAGCAGTTCTTC
TRBV6-5	TRBJ2-7	-	TRBD2	CATLGTTTYEQYF	TGTGCCACCCTAGGGACTACTACCTACGAGCAGTACTTC
TRBV6-6	TRBJ2-5	-	-	CASSYLGGQETQYF	TGTGCCAGCAGTTACCTTGGAGGGCAAGAGACCCAGTACTTC
TRBV4-3	TRBJ2-2	once	-	CASSQERGDTTGELFF	TGCGCCAGCAGCCAAGAAAGAGGGGATACCACCGGGGAGCTGTTTTTT
TRBV27	TRBJ1-1	-	-	CASALYTGVVAEAFF	TGTGCCAGCGCCTTGTATACCGGTGTGGTAGCTGAAGCTTTCTTT
TRBV5-1	TRBJ1-1	-	-	CASSSGLSLPEAFF	TGCGCCAGCAGCTCGGGACTATCACTGCCTGAAGCTTTCTTT
TRBV4-1	TRBJ1-1	-	-	CASSPGMNTEAFF	TGCGCCAGCAGCCCGGGGATGAACACTGAAGCTTTCTTT
TRBV19	TRBJ1-2	-	TRBD1	CASSIVGQVPGYTF	TGTGCCAGTAGTATAGTCGGACAGGTTCCTGGCTACACCTTC
TRBV7-7	TRBJ2-1	-	TRBD2	CASSLAGLAYEQFF	TGTGCCAGCAGCTTAGCGGGACTAGCGTATGAGCAGTTCTTC
TRBV14	TRBJ1-1	-	-	CASSQDSGVGVTEAFF	TGTGCCAGCAGCCAAGATTCCGGGGTAGGTGTCACTGAAGCTTTCTTT
TRBV29-1	TRBJ1-2	-	TRBD1	CSVEPQGQGYGYTF	TGCAGCGTTGAACCCCAGGGACAGGGCTATGGCTACACCTTC
TRBV4-2	TRBJ1-1	-	-	CASSQYTSGENTEAFF	TGTGCCAGCAGCCAATATACCTCAGGAGAGAACACTGAAGCTTTCTTT
TRBV6-5	TRBJ2-7	-	TRBD1	CASSNRDSSYEQYF	TGTGCCAGCAGTAACCGGGACAGCTCCTACGAGCAGTACTTC
TRBV7-2	TRBJ1-5	-	-	CASSLGTDSSQPQHF	TGTGCCAGCAGCCTAGGGACGGACTCCTCTCAGCCCCAGCATTTT
TRBV29-1	TRBJ1-2	-	TRBD1	CSVEDLDRGFHGYTF	TGCAGCGTTGAAGATTTGGACAGGGGGTTTCATGGCTACACCTTC
TRBV13	TRBJ1-2	-	TRBD1	CASSLNQGAYGYTF	TGTGCCAGCAGCTTAAATCAGGGGGCCTATGGCTACACCTTC
TRBV3-1/TRBV3-2	TRBJ2-3	-	-	CASSPRGSADTQYF	TGTGCCAGCAGCCCGAGGGGGTCGGCAGATACGCAGTATTTT
TRBV5-1	TRBJ1-1	-	-	CASSLGSGVDAFF	TGCGCCAGCAGCTTGGGATCGGGGGTAGACGCTTTCTTT
TRBV5-8	TRBJ2-7	-	TRBD1	CASSLHRGYEQYF	TGTGCCAGCAGCTTGCACAGGGGTTACGAGCAGTACTTC
TRBV5-5	TRBJ2-7	-	TRBD2	CASSLAASGAFLYEQYF	TGTGCCAGCAGCTTGGCGGCTAGCGGGGCGTTCCTATACGAGCAGTACTTC
TRBV6-5	TRBJ2-6	few	-	CASSYSRDSGANVLTF	TGTGCCAGCAGTTACTCTCGGGACTCTGGGGCCAACGTCCTGACTTTC
TRBV6-1	TRBJ1-1	-	-	CASSEADRTHTEAFF	TGTGCCAGCAGTGAAGCGGACAGAACGCACACTGAAGCTTTCTTT
TRBV30	TRBJ1-2	-	-	CAWKGIYYGYTF	TGTGCCTGGAAGGGCATATACTATGGCTACACCTTC
TRBV5-1	TRBJ2-5	-	-	CASSAGTQYQETQYF	TGCGCCAGCAGCGCCGGGACACAGTACCAAGAGACCCAGTACTTC
TRBV4-1	TRBJ1-6	-	-	CASSQGKVNSPLHF	TGCGCCAGCAGCCAAGGGAAAGTTAATTCACCCCTCCACTTT
TRBV7-2	TRBJ1-3	-	-	CASSPVSGNTIYF	TGTGCCAGCAGCCCTGTCTCTGGAAACACCATATATTTT
TRBV4-1	TRBJ1-2	-	-	CASSQPGANYGYTF	TGCGCCAGCAGCCAACCGGGAGCTAACTATGGCTACACCTTC
TRBV6-1	TRBJ1-5	once	-	CASSETAVHQPQHF	TGTGCCAGCAGTGAGACAGCGGTCCATCAGCCCCAGCATTTT
TRBV3-1/TRBV3-2	TRBJ2-3	-	TRBD2	CASTAGGRDTQYF	TGTGCCAGCACGGCGGGAGGCAGAGACACGCAGTATTTT
TRBV19	TRBJ1-1	-	-	CASRYSGAEAFF	TGTGCCAGTAGGTATAGTGGTGCTGAAGCTTTCTTT
TRBV5-1	TRBJ2-7	-	-	CASRMTTVEQYF	TGCGCCAGCAGGATGACGACCGTCGAGCAGTACTTC
TRBV18	TRBJ1-1	-	TRBD1	CASSKIATGDTEAFF	TGTGCCAGCTCAAAAATCGCGACAGGGGACACTGAAGCTTTCTTT
TRBV2	TRBJ1-1	-	-	CATPSAGFSEAFF	TGTGCCACGCCTTCCGCTGGCTTCTCTGAAGCTTTCTTT
TRBV6-5	TRBJ1-3	once	-	CASTKERVYGNTIYF	TGTGCCAGCACCAAAGAAAGGGTTTACGGAAACACCATATATTTT
TRBV28	TRBJ1-5	-	-	CASSSAGPRGPQHF	TGTGCCAGCAGTTCGGCGGGGCCAAGGGGGCCCCAGCATTTT
TRBV2	TRBJ1-1	once	-	CASSEGVSGTEAFF	TGTGCCAGCAGTGAAGGGGTATCGGGGACTGAAGCTTTCTTT
TRBV9	TRBJ2-3	-	TRBD2	CASSVFAGGVTDTQYF	TGTGCCAGCAGCGTATTTGCGGGAGGGGTCACAGATACGCAGTATTTT
TRBV7-8	TRBJ2-2	-	TRBD2	CASSWTGGINTGELFF	TGTGCCAGCAGCTGGACCGGGGGGATAAACACCGGGGAGCTGTTTTTT
TRBV15	TRBJ2-3	-	-	CATSRDRTTHIDTQYF	TGTGCCACCAGCAGAGATAGGACCACTCACATTGATACGCAGTATTTT
TRBV9	TRBJ1-5	-	-	CASSVGRDQPQHF	TGTGCCAGCAGCGTAGGCAGGGATCAGCCCCAGCATTTT
TRBV4-2	TRBJ2-5	-	-	CASSQVRETQYF	TGTGCCAGCAGCCAAGTTAGAGAGACCCAGTACTTC